This T cell receptor beta chain was profiled in a study of OX40 agonist ivuxolimab in advanced cancers. At the level of the study: The dose-escalation group included hepatocellular carcinoma, melanoma, renal cell carcinoma and head and neck cancer. Males comprised about 78% of the group, whose mean age was approximately 60 years (range about 20 to 85).

The study's findings and limits: Averaged across samples, CD8+ T cells carried more expanded clones than CD4+ did.

Autoimmune disease history or systemic immunosuppression led to patient exclusion. Clones were read by immunoSEQ multiplex PCR, and TCRdb kept only the in-frame ones, dropping some. This sample has about 45,000 clones, with more than 70% found just once. Between the trimmed V and J ends, which lost 1 base and 5 bases, there was a span of 12 bases. Germline V gene lookup returns CDR1 SGHVS and CDR2 FQNEAQ. The CDR3 extends over 14 amino acids. In regard to this clone: Its antigen remains unidentified.

The origin of this receptor is an adult with an advanced solid tumor such as melanoma, head and neck, liver or kidney cancer. The genes are TRBV7-8 and TRBJ2-7; no clear D. The starting material was CD4+ or CD8+ T cells sorted from blood, obtained in a trial of the OX40 agonist ivuxolimab. The CDR3: CASSLETRSDEQYF. The CDR3 DNA sequence: TGTGCCAGCAGCTTAGAGACCCGGTCGGACGAGCAGTACTTC.